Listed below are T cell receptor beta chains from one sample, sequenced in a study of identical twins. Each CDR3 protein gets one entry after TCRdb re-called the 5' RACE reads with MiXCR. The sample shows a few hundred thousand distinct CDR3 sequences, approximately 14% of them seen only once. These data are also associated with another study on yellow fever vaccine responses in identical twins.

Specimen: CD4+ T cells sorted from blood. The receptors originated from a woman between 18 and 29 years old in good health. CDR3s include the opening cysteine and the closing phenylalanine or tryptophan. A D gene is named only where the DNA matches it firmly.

CDR3aa: CSAGGTSKPNEQYF; v_gene: TRBV20-1; j_gene: TRBJ2-7; d_gene: TRBD2
CDR3aa: CASSLNPGLAGPNEQFF; v_gene: TRBV5-1; j_gene: TRBJ2-1; d_gene: TRBD2
CDR3aa: CASSRTLPGQGRQETQYF; v_gene: TRBV4-2; j_gene: TRBJ2-5; d_gene: TRBD1
CDR3aa: CASSGGGTGTYNEQFF; v_gene: TRBV5-1; j_gene: TRBJ2-1; d_gene: TRBD1
CDR3aa: CASSLEREETQYF; v_gene: TRBV12-3/TRBV12-4; j_gene: TRBJ2-5; d_gene: NA
CDR3aa: CASSPRQDTQYF; v_gene: TRBV18; j_gene: TRBJ2-3; d_gene: NA
CDR3aa: CATSVSSGRFHEQFF; v_gene: TRBV24-1; j_gene: TRBJ2-1; d_gene: TRBD2
CDR3aa: CASSRGGATTEAFF; v_gene: TRBV14; j_gene: TRBJ1-1; d_gene: NA
CDR3aa: CAISGRGFDEKLFF; v_gene: TRBV10-3; j_gene: TRBJ1-4; d_gene: NA
CDR3aa: CSVLEGTNTEAFF; v_gene: TRBV29-1; j_gene: TRBJ1-1; d_gene: NA
CDR3aa: CASSFRAVALSGVNEQFF; v_gene: TRBV27; j_gene: TRBJ2-1; d_gene: NA
CDR3aa: CASTPGGGHGELFF; v_gene: TRBV7-2; j_gene: TRBJ2-2; d_gene: TRBD2
CDR3aa: CASLLTRQGGLFF; v_gene: TRBV2; j_gene: TRBJ2-2; d_gene: NA
CDR3aa: CASSYIPGTAFF; v_gene: TRBV6-5; j_gene: TRBJ1-1; d_gene: NA
CDR3aa: CSAPGDGAKNIQYF; v_gene: TRBV20-1; j_gene: TRBJ2-4; d_gene: NA
CDR3aa: CASSQTQGAGNTIYF; v_gene: TRBV12-3/TRBV12-4; j_gene: TRBJ1-3; d_gene: TRBD1
CDR3aa: CASSFPDRADTQYF; v_gene: TRBV5-6; j_gene: TRBJ2-3; d_gene: TRBD1
CDR3aa: CASSLGLGTQYF; v_gene: TRBV12-3/TRBV12-4; j_gene: TRBJ2-3; d_gene: NA
CDR3aa: CSASTSSHSTDTQYF; v_gene: TRBV20-1; j_gene: TRBJ2-3; d_gene: NA
CDR3aa: CASSSTGSGPYNEQFF; v_gene: TRBV7-8; j_gene: TRBJ2-1; d_gene: NA
CDR3aa: CASSTGTGWAGNTEAFF; v_gene: TRBV5-6; j_gene: TRBJ1-1; d_gene: TRBD1
CDR3aa: CASSLSGTSQFNEQFF; v_gene: TRBV7-3; j_gene: TRBJ2-1; d_gene: TRBD2